This TCR beta chain was recorded in a study of blood T cells in healthy people across ages. Points on this clonotype: The antigen remains unidentified.

At least 6.5 million PBMCs were isolated per sample. It was with a sample-barcoded 5' primer and a J-beta primer mix that a second PCR of roughly 7 to 12 cycles was run. TCRdb independently ran MiXCR on the 5' RACE reads; one entry per CDR3 protein. The table shows about 1,800,000 distinct CDR3 sequences, with approximately 30% occurring only once. General study points: Age showed a roughly linear inverse relationship with TCR beta diversity per million T cells.

The CDR3 consists of 13 residues. After removal of 6 bases from V and 4 bases from J, the junction contained 3 bases not matched to a gene. Germline V CDR1 and CDR2: SGHVS, FNYEAQ. Sequencing was performed on blood. The clonotype originates from a woman in her twenties or thirties in good health. This chain joins TRBV7-6 and TRBJ2-1, with TRBD2 matching 7 bases. Written as DNA, the CDR3 is TGTGCCAGCAGGCAAGCGGGGTACAATGAGCAGTTCTTC. Translated, it gives CASRQAGYNEQFF.